This T cell receptor beta chain comes out of a study of cytomegalovirus exposure and HLA in healthy donors. Whole-study findings and limits: TCR beta chain V- and J-gene trimming was linked, in a later analysis, to a missense variant in DCLRE1C. Rates of TCR association differed by HLA locus in a later analysis, with DRB1 highest and HLA-C lowest. Over 150 TCR beta chains were listed as cytomegalovirus-associated.

The PCR contained 60 Vbeta and 13 Jbeta primers. The repertoire was sequenced with immunoSEQ multiplex PCR; TCRdb's copy has only in-frame clones and lacks some. Among under 250,000 clones listed, approximately 88% were seen once. Note on this clone: Its target is not known.

The V segment lost 0 bases and the J segment 2 bases; nucleotides outside the gene matches: 5. The CDR3 spans 16 residues. Germline V gene lookup returns CDR1 SGHRS and CDR2 YFSETQ. The source material was PBMCs. This clonotype originated in a boy between 2 and 10 years old in good health and CMV-seronegative. The J gene is TRBJ2-1, the V gene TRBV5-1; the match to TRBD1 covers 7 bases. This CDR3 is CASSLASGGAYNEQFF. As DNA, the CDR3 is TGCGCCAGCAGCTTGGCTTCAGGGGGTGCCTACAATGAGCAGTTCTTC.